This entry describes one TCR beta chain. The sample originates from a study of CD8+CD57+ T cells in acquired aplastic anemia. Sequenced patients had shown CD8+CD57+ cell expansion by flow cytometry. There were no patients without severe acquired aplastic anemia. TCR beta VDJ combinations and CDR3 sequences were profiled from genomic DNA. TCRdb reprocessed the reads via MiXCR and lists one record per CDR3 protein. The sample has about 120,000 distinct CDR3 sequences, under 65% seen once; the top ten hold under 35%. The sequenced sample was sorted CD4+, CD8+, or CD8+CD57+ T cells (not recorded which) from PBMCs. The clonotype was recovered from a human donor with aplastic anemia.

The CDR3 region is CASGLVLGSPLHF. In DNA form, the CDR3 reads TGTGCTAGTGGTTTGGTGCTGGGTTCACCCCTCCACTTT. J is TRBJ1-6 and V is TRBV12-5; D unresolved. V lost 0 bases and J lost 9, with 6 bases in between. Germline V gives CDR1 LGHNT, CDR2 FRNRAP. The CDR3 totals 13 residues.